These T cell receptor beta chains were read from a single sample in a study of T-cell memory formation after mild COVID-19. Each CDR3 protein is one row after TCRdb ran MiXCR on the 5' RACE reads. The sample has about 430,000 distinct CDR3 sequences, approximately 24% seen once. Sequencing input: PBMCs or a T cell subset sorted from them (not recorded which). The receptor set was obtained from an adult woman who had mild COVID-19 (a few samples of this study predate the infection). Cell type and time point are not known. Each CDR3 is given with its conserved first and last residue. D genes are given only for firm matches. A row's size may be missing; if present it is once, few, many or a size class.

CASSIRQGAYEQYF TGCGCCAGCAGCATCAGACAGGGGGCCTACGAGCAGTACTTC TRBJ2-7 TRBV5-1 TRBD1 NA
CASSRSGSNTGELFF TGTGCCAGCAGCCGTAGCGGGAGTAACACCGGGGAGCTGTTTTTT TRBJ2-2 TRBV7-6 TRBD2 few
CATSDPAAIGQGGEETQYF TGTGCCACCAGTGACCCAGCAGCAATCGGACAGGGAGGGGAGGAGACCCAGTACTTC TRBJ2-5 TRBV24-1 NA NA
CAISEPGELYEQYF TGTGCCATCAGTGAGCCCGGGGAGCTCTACGAGCAGTACTTC TRBJ2-7 TRBV10-3 NA NA
CASTSYLRGPYEQYF TGTGCCAGCACGTCATACTTACGGGGGCCCTACGAGCAGTACTTC TRBJ2-7 TRBV27 NA few
CASSFHQIEPAGETQYF TGTGCCAGCAGTTTCCATCAAATAGAGCCCGCCGGGGAGACCCAGTACTTC TRBJ2-5 TRBV12-3/TRBV12-4 NA NA
CSANTGYGANVLTF TGCAGTGCGAATACAGGGTATGGGGCCAACGTCCTGACTTTC TRBJ2-6 TRBV20-1 NA few
CASRAPGVAHIQYF TGTGCCAGCAGGGCCCCTGGGGTAGCTCACATTCAGTACTTC TRBJ2-4 TRBV6-5 NA few
CASSPGRGLEQYF TGTGCCAGCTCACCAGGTCGAGGCTTAGAGCAGTACTTC TRBJ2-7 TRBV18 NA NA
CSASRATGDTQYF TGCAGTGCTAGCCGGGCGACGGGAGATACGCAGTATTTT TRBJ2-3 TRBV20-1 NA NA
CASSLWGESRVDIQYF TGCGCCAGCAGCTTGTGGGGCGAATCTAGAGTAGACATTCAGTACTTC TRBJ2-4 TRBV5-1 NA NA
CASRGDRPYGYTF TGTGCCAGCAGGGGAGACAGACCCTATGGCTACACCTTC TRBJ1-2 TRBV7-9 NA few
CAISGGALETQYF TGTGCCATCAGCGGGGGGGCCCTAGAGACCCAGTACTTC TRBJ2-5 TRBV10-3 TRBD2 NA
CASSPNPGLATGALFF TGTGCCAGCAGCCCCAATCCCGGACTAGCGACCGGGGCGCTGTTTTTT TRBJ2-2 TRBV12-3/TRBV12-4 TRBD2 NA
CASSLKEYYGYTF TGTGCCAGCAGTTTAAAGGAGTACTATGGCTACACCTTC TRBJ1-2 TRBV12-3/TRBV12-4 NA NA
CASSYDRTSFGGTF TGTGCCAGCAGCTATGACCGGACATCATTTGGCGGCACCTTC TRBJ1-2 TRBV5-5 NA NA
CASSQDSGTAGEQYF TGCGCCAGCAGCCAAGATTCAGGGACGGCGGGGGAGCAGTACTTC TRBJ2-7 TRBV4-1 NA few
CASSLEGGATGELFF TGCGCCAGCAGCTTGGAAGGGGGGGCCACCGGGGAGCTGTTTTTT TRBJ2-2 TRBV5-1 NA NA
CASSQGIEYAYGYTF TGTGCCAGCAGCCAAGGCATTGAGTACGCCTATGGCTACACCTTC TRBJ1-2 TRBV3-1 NA few
CASSLETSYNEQFF TGCGCCAGCAGCTTGGAGACCTCCTACAATGAGCAGTTCTTC TRBJ2-1 TRBV5-1 NA many
CASSLWGLAGGGTLQETQYF TGTGCCAGCAGCCTATGGGGACTAGCGGGAGGTGGAACCCTCCAAGAGACCCAGTACTTC TRBJ2-5 TRBV7-2 TRBD2 NA
CASSYSVERSSPTYEQYF TGTGCCAGCAGTTACTCGGTGGAGCGGTCCTCACCTACCTACGAGCAGTACTTC TRBJ2-7 TRBV6-5 NA NA
CASSSSGRGSEQYF TGTGCCAGCAGCTCTAGCGGGAGAGGCTCCGAGCAGTACTTC TRBJ2-7 TRBV7-9 TRBD2 few
CASSSRGKREGGVETQYF TGTGCCAGCAGCTCCCGAGGGAAGCGGGAGGGGGGCGTCGAGACCCAGTACTTC TRBJ2-5 TRBV7-9 TRBD2 NA
CASSIAQTYEQYF TGTGCCAGTAGTATAGCGCAGACCTACGAGCAGTACTTC TRBJ2-7 TRBV19 NA many
CATSSDEKGGQFF TGTGCCACCAGCAGCGATGAAAAGGGCGGGCAGTTTTTT TRBJ2-3 TRBV15 NA NA
CASSLDHASEQYF TGTGCCAGCAGTTTAGACCATGCGAGCGAGCAGTACTTC TRBJ2-7 TRBV12-3/TRBV12-4 NA NA
CASSFTSGNFQETQYF TGCGCCAGCAGCTTTACTAGCGGGAACTTCCAAGAGACCCAGTACTTC TRBJ2-5 TRBV5-1 TRBD2 NA
CASSQGHGPGSSDTQYF TGCGCCAGCAGCCAAGGACACGGGCCAGGGTCTTCTGATACGCAGTATTTT TRBJ2-3 TRBV4-1 NA once
CASSKGQGAFTGELFF TGTGCCAGCAGTAAGGGACAGGGGGCTTTTACCGGGGAGCTGTTTTTT TRBJ2-2 TRBV25-1 TRBD1 NA